Below, 15 T cell receptor beta chains from the same sample are listed, as sequenced in a study of CXCR3-negative and CXCR3-positive naive CD8 T cells. Carrying UMI labels, the TRB cDNA libraries were prepared through 5' RACE. TCRdb derives one entry per CDR3 protein from the 5' RACE reads, leaving out DNA. This sample carries some 150,000 distinct CDR3 sequences, with around 0.37% going to the ten biggest clones. Regarding the study as a whole: TRB CDR3 hydrophobicity was greater in CXCR3-positive naive cells than in CXCR3-negative naive cells.

Their cognate antigens are unknown. Source material: naive CXCR3+ CD8+ T cells from blood. Subset indicated: CD45RO-CCR7+CD27+CD95- naive CD8+ T cells expressing CXCR3 (TNR3+). The receptors were sampled from a human donor in good health. Some clones in this sample may be carry-over from other donors' samples.

This chain joins TRBV15 and TRBJ1-4. CDR3 length equals 15 residues. Germline CDR1 and CDR2: LNHNV and YYDKDF (reference sequence). The CDR3 protein is CATSIGAGSNEKLFF.

The chain recombines TRBV24-1 with TRBJ2-7; no DNA is available, so the TRBD1 call from TCRdb remains unchecked. Germline V gene lookup returns CDR1 KGHDR and CDR2 SFDVKD. The CDR3 loop spans 14 amino acids. CDR3 protein: CATSDGQGMAEQYF.

The chain joins TRBV28 to TRBJ2-7; TCRdb reports TRBD1, a call that lacks DNA to check it against. The CDR3 extends over 14 amino acids. Germline V lookup: CDR1 MDHEN, CDR2 SYDVKM. CDR3 region: CASSPPTGWYEQYF. The variable domain in full, completed from reference TRBV28 and TRBJ2-7, reads DVKVTQSSRYLVKRTGEKVFLECVQDMDHENMFWYRQDPGLGLRLIYFSYDVKMKEKGDIPEGYSVSREKKERFSLILESASTNQTSMYLCASSPPTGWYEQYFGPGTRLTVT.

The rearrangement links TRBV6-5 to TRBJ2-2; TCRdb calls TRBD1, which cannot be checked without DNA. From germline, CDR1 is MNHEY and CDR2 SVGAGI. The CDR3 runs 13 residues. The CDR3 loop reads CASSVVGAGELFF.

The V gene is TRBV7-9, the J gene TRBJ2-7; TCRdb designates TRBD1, a call that cannot be tested without DNA. The CDR3 sequence is 13 residues long. Germline lookup yields CDR1 SEHNR and CDR2 FQNEAQ (reference sequence). The CDR3: CASSPWGAHEQYF.

V and J are TRBV14 and TRBJ2-5. Germline V gene data show CDR1 as SGHDN and CDR2 as FVKESK. This CDR3 region has 13 residues. The CDR3 protein is CASAPNYQETQYF.

V usage is TRBV6-6 and J usage is TRBJ2-5; the D gene TCRdb calls, TRBD1, cannot be checked with no DNA. Germline lookup yields CDR1 MNHNY and CDR2 SVGAGI (reference sequence). This CDR3 comprises 14 residues. The CDR3 protein is CASSYPGEKETQYF.

V and J are TRBV7-9 and TRBJ1-1; the TCRdb D gene call, TRBD1, has no DNA to confirm it. Germline V gene sequence: CDR1 SEHNR, CDR2 FQNEAQ (reference sequence). The CDR3 extends over 13 amino acids. The chain's CDR3 is CASSPGTSTEAFF.

V is TRBV5-5 and J is TRBJ2-4; TCRdb returns TRBD1, unconfirmable since there is no DNA. The CDR3 loop spans 17 amino acids. Per the germline V gene, CDR1 is SGHKS and CDR2 is YYEKEE (reference sequence). This chain's CDR3 is CASSWTPGIIAKNIQYF.

This chain connects TRBV12-3 or TRBV12-4 to TRBJ2-5; TCRdb lists TRBD1, though no DNA is available to test this call. The CDR3 has 13 amino acids. CDR3 loop: CASSPDRVETQYF.

V and J are TRBV28 and TRBJ2-7; TCRdb designates TRBD1, a call that cannot be tested without DNA. CDR1 is MDHEN and CDR2 is SYDVKM in the germline V gene. The CDR3 is 14 residues long. The CDR3 spells CASSLLQVTYEQYF.

V is TRBV7-8 and J is TRBJ2-7; as DNA is missing, the TRBD2 call by TCRdb cannot be tested. The CDR3 runs to 11 residues. CDR1 is SGHVS, CDR2 FQNEAQ, per germline. The CDR3 is CASSRGASIHF.

The V and J genes are TRBV12-3 or TRBV12-4 and TRBJ2-7. The length of the CDR3 is 14 residues. The chain's CDR3 is CASSLGHVTYEQYF.

V gene TRBV3-1 combines with J gene TRBJ2-5; TCRdb lists TRBD2, though no DNA is available to test this call. Germline V gene lookup returns CDR1 LGHDT and CDR2 YNNKEL (reference sequence). The CDR3 spans 17 residues. CDR3 sequence reads: CASSQVGSGAPQETQYF.

The CDR3 reads CASSEGQGWLTGELFF. The chain joins TRBV25-1 to TRBJ2-2; TCRdb names TRBD1, which stays unverified in the absence of DNA. This CDR3 comprises 16 residues. Germline lookup yields CDR1 MGHDK and CDR2 SYGVNS.